A selection of T cell receptor beta chains follows, all from one sample in a study of blood T cell repertoires in COVID-19. Using immunoSEQ multiplex PCR, the repertoire was profiled, and TCRdb retains in-frame clones only, with some absent. The sample holds some 230,000 clones, 75% to 85% seen once. Material: peripheral blood. The receptors were sampled from a woman of 80 years or more with COVID-19, enrolled during active disease. Each CDR3 is given with its conserved first and last residue. A D gene is named only where the DNA matches it firmly. Size is omitted from some rows. Given values are once, few, many or a class for expanded clones.

CDR3 length | J gene | V gene | clone size | D gene | CDR3 DNA | CDR3 protein
15 | TRBJ1-1 | TRBV7-3 | . | . | TGTGCCAGCAGCTTAGGGGCTTTAGGGAACACTGAAGCTTTCTTT | CASSLGALGNTEAFF
19 | TRBJ2-6 | TRBV7-9 | . | TRBD1 | TGTGCCAGCAGCATTCCTCCCGGGACAGGGGGCTCTGGGGCCAACGTCCTGACTTTC | CASSIPPGTGGSGANVLTF
13 | TRBJ1-5 | TRBV6-5 | few | . | TGTGCCAGCAGTTGGCAGTATAACCAGCCCCAGCATTTT | CASSWQYNQPQHF
15 | TRBJ1-6 | TRBV9 | . | . | TGTGCCAGCAGCGTCCAGGGGTTGACTAATTCACCCCTCCACTTT | CASSVQGLTNSPLHF
14 | TRBJ1-2 | TRBV5-1 | . | . | TGCGCCAGCAGCTTGGGACAGGCTAACTATGGCTACACCTTC | CASSLGQANYGYTF
13 | TRBJ2-1 | TRBV18 | . | TRBD1 | TGTGCCAGCTCACCGGGGACAGGCGATGAGCAGTTCTTC | CASSPGTGDEQFF
14 | TRBJ2-5 | TRBV28 | . | . | TGTGCCAGCAGCGGGGTAGCGGAGCAAGAGACCCAGTACTTC | CASSGVAEQETQYF
14 | TRBJ2-7 | TRBV18 | . | TRBD1 | TGTGCCAGCTCCCAAAGACAGGGTTTCTACGAGCAGTACTTC | CASSQRQGFYEQYF
15 | TRBJ1-1 | TRBV19 | . | . | TGTGCCAGTAGTTCCCTTCTGTACATGAACACTGAAGCTTTCTTT | CASSSLLYMNTEAFF
14 | TRBJ2-1 | TRBV9 | . | . | TGTGCCAGCAGCTCAAGACTAGGCCACAATGAGCAGTTCTTC | CASSSRLGHNEQFF
14 | TRBJ2-1 | TRBV28 | . | . | TGTGCCACCTTTGGACCGGGGTCCTACAATGAGCAGTTCTTC | CATFGPGSYNEQFF
14 | TRBJ1-2 | TRBV3-1/TRBV3-2 | . | TRBD1 | TGTGCCAGCAGCCCCTCAGGGGGCTCTATGGGCTACACCTTC | CASSPSGGSMGYTF
12 | TRBJ1-1 | TRBV29-1 | . | . | TGCAGCGTTCTCGGGGGTTTCACTGAAGCTTTCTTT | CSVLGGFTEAFF
13 | TRBJ1-2 | TRBV29-1 | . | TRBD1 | TGCAGCGCGGGGACAGGGGCGGACTATGGCTACACCTTC | CSAGTGADYGYTF
13 | TRBJ1-1 | TRBV7-9 | . | . | TGTGCCAGCACGGAAGGGGGATGGACTGAAGCTTTCTTT | CASTEGGWTEAFF
13 | TRBJ2-5 | TRBV30 | . | . | TGTGCCTGGAGTGTTGAGCTTGGAGAGACCCAGTACTTC | CAWSVELGETQYF
16 | TRBJ1-2 | TRBV28 | once | . | TGTGCCAGCAGTTCGCGCGGGAGCAGGGACGTTTATGGCTACACCTTC | CASSSRGSRDVYGYTF
15 | TRBJ1-1 | TRBV5-8 | few | TRBD1 | TGTGCCAGCAGCTTGGGACTAGACAGGGACACTGAAGCTTTCTTT | CASSLGLDRDTEAFF
14 | TRBJ1-1 | TRBV5-4 | . | TRBD1 | TGTGCCAGCAGCCTGGGACAGGGTTTTGCTGAAGCTTTCTTT | CASSLGQGFAEAFF
18 | TRBJ2-3 | TRBV21-1 | . | . | TGTGCCAGCAGCAAAGAGGAATCTACAGGGGGATACACAGATACGCAGTATTTT | CASSKEESTGGYTDTQYF
13 | TRBJ2-7 | TRBV11-2 | once | TRBD1 | TGTGCCAGCAGCCCCGACAGGGGCTACGAGCAGTACTTC | CASSPDRGYEQYF
15 | TRBJ2-2 | TRBV7-3 | . | . | TGTGCCAGCAGCTTAATTACAGGGTCCACCGGGGAGCTGTTTTTT | CASSLITGSTGELFF
16 | TRBJ1-5 | TRBV5-8 | . | . | TGTGCCAGCAGCTTTTTACCGGGACACAGCAATCAGCCCCAGCATTTT | CASSFLPGHSNQPQHF
11 | TRBJ2-7 | TRBV2 | . | . | TGTGCCAGCAGTTCAGGGGACGAGCAGTACTTC | CASSSGDEQYF
15 | TRBJ1-1 | TRBV28 | . | . | TGTGCCAGCAGTCCATACACAGCCGGTGGGACTGAAGCTTTCTTT | CASSPYTAGGTEAFF
14 | TRBJ2-1 | TRBV28 | . | TRBD1 | TGTGCCAGCGGAACCGGGACAGCGTACAATGAGCAGTTCTTC | CASGTGTAYNEQFF
16 | TRBJ2-7 | TRBV27 | . | TRBD1 | TGTGCCAGCAGTCCGGGGCGGACACAGGGGGCGGTCGAGCAGTACTTC | CASSPGRTQGAVEQYF
12 | TRBJ2-7 | TRBV30 | . | . | TGTGCCTGGAGTGACTCCCCTTCCCCGAACAGCTTC | CAWSDSPSPNSF
13 | TRBJ2-7 | TRBV4-3 | . | . | TGCGCCAGCAGCCAAGGCCTACAGTACGAGCAGTACTTC | CASSQGLQYEQYF